This T cell receptor beta chain was retrieved from a study of blood T cell repertoires in COVID-19. Study-wide background: Acute and convalescent COVID-19 specimens originated in the United States, Italy and Spain.

Those enrolled in Seattle joined during active infection and were followed longitudinally afterward. Original data processing: Estimation of nucleated cell counts was performed using reference gene primer amplification. Some clones are missing from TCRdb's copy, which holds only in-frame ones; the method was immunoSEQ multiplex PCR. V, J and clone size are those of that table, while D and trimming were read from the DNA. The data hold about 250,000 clones, with about 82% observed a single time. The V gene end was trimmed by 3 bases and the J gene end by 1 base; junction bases not matched to a gene: 1. There are 14 residues in the CDR3. Looked up from germline, CDR1 is SGHTA and CDR2 is FQGNSA.

The specimen sequenced was peripheral blood. The chain uses TRBV7-2 and TRBJ2-5, with 8 bases matching TRBD2. This clonotype was sampled from a woman at least 80 years old with COVID-19, enrolled during active disease. CDR3 sequence reads: CASSFGGAQETQYF. The CDR3 DNA reads TGTGCCAGCAGCTTCGGGGGGGCCCAAGAGACCCAGTACTTC.